This T cell receptor (beta chain) was sequenced during a study of CXCR3-negative and CXCR3-positive naive CD8 T cells. In the study overall: The dataset comprises about 135 million TRB reads in total, with about 1.5 +/- 0.3 million reads per library.

Researchers prepared the TRB cDNA libraries using 5' RACE with UMI labels. TCRdb reprocessed the 5' RACE reads, keeping one entry per CDR3 protein, no DNA. The specimen's table records around 110,000 distinct CDR3 sequences. For this clonotype: The target antigen is unknown.

CDR1 is DFQATT, CDR2 SNEGSKA, per germline (reference sequence). The CDR3 runs to 13 residues. CD45RO-CCR7+CD27+CD95- defined naive CD8+ T cells. Study findings and constraints: Memory cells showed distinct TRBV-TRBJ patterns, while the two naive subsets matched. Memory CD8+ cells had much lower diversity, and both naive subsets had comparably high diversity. Higher TRB CDR3 hydrophobicity marked CXCR3-positive naive cells relative to CXCR3-negative naive cells.

Material for sequencing was naive CXCR3+ CD8+ T cells from blood. The subset is: CD45RO-CCR7+CD27+CD95- naive CD8+ T cells expressing CXCR3 (TNR3+). The sequence was collected from a human donor in good health. Some clones in this sample may be carry-over from other donors' samples. The gene calls are TRBV20-1 and TRBJ2-7; the TRBD1 assignment by TCRdb is unverifiable without DNA. CDR3 in amino acids: CSARVPSSYEQYF.